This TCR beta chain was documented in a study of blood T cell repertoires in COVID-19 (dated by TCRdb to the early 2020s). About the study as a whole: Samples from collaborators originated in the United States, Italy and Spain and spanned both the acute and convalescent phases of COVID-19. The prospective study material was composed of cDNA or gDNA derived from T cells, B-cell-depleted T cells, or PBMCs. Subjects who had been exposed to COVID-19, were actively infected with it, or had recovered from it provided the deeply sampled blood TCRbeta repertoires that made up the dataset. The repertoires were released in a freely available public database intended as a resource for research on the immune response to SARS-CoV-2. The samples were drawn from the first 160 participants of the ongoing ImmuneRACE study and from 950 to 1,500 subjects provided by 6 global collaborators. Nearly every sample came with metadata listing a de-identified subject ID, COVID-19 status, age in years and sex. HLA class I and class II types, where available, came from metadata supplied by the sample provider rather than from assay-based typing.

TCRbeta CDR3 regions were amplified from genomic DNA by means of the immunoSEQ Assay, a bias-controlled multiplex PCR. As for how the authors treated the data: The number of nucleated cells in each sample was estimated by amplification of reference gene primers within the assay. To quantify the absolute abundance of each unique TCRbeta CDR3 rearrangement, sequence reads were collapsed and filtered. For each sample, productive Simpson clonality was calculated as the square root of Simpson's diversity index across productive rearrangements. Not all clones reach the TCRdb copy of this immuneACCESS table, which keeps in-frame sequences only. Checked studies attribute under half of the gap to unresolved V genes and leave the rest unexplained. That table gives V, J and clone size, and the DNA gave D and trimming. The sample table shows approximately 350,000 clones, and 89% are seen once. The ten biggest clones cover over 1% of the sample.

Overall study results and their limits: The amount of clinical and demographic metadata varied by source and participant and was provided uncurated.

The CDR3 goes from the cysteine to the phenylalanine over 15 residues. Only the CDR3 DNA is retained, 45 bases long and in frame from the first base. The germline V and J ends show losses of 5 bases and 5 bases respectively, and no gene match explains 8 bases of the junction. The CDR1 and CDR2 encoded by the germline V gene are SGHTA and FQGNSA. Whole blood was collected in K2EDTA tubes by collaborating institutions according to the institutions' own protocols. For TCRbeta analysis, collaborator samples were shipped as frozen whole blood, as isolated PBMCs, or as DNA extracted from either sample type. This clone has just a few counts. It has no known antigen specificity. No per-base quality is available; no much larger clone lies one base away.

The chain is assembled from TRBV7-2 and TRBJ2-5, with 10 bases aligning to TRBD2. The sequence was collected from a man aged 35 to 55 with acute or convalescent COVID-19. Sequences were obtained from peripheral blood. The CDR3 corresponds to CASSPRLAGEETQYF. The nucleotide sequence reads TGTGCCAGCAGCCCCCGACTAGCGGGCGAGGAGACCCAGTACTTC.